The next 19 T cell receptor beta chains were all read from a single sample in a study of T cell responses to AZD1222 COVID-19 vaccine. TCRdb's copy holds only in-frame clones and misses some; the assay was immunoSEQ multiplex PCR. The sample yields 170,000 or so clones, 75% to 90% seen once. Material: peripheral blood, obtained on day 0 of AZD1222 vaccination. The receptors were gathered from an adult in good health.

The J gene is TRBJ2-2, the V gene TRBV19; 7 bases fit TRBD1. The CDR3 runs 14 residues. CDR1 and CDR2 from the germline V gene are LNHDA and SQIVND (reference sequence). J lost 1 base, V lost 8 bases, and 4 bases had no gene match. The CDR3: CASRTGLNTGELFF. In nucleotides, the CDR3 is TGTGCCAGTCGGACAGGCTTGAACACCGGGGAGCTGTTTTTT.

J is TRBJ2-1 and V is TRBV7-3; the D gene is possibly TRBD2 (5 bases). The CDR3 has 15 residues. V lost 1 base and J 6 bases, leaving 13 bases between the germline ends. From germline, CDR1 is SGHTA and CDR2 FQGTGA. The CDR3 DNA follows: TGTGCCAGCAGCTTAATTGCTAGCTTAGGCAATGAGCAGTTCTTC. As protein: CASSLIASLGNEQFF.

The chain has TRBV3-1 (or the pseudogene TRBV3-2) and TRBJ1-1; maybe TRBD1 (5 bases). Germline CDR1 is LGHDT and CDR2 is YNNKEL (reference sequence). The CDR3 has 14 residues. Deletions cut 1 base from V and 7 bases from J, with 13 bases between. The chain's CDR3 is CASSQGRRQFEAFF. In nucleotides, the CDR3 is TGTGCCAGCAGCCAAGGTCGAAGACAGTTTGAAGCTTTCTTT.

The chain uses TRBV28 and TRBJ1-2; TRBD1 matches 8 bases. The V gene end was trimmed by 1 base and the J gene end by 13 bases; junction bases not matched to a gene: 8. The CDR3 has 13 residues. The germline V gene encodes CDR1 MDHEN and CDR2 SYDVKM. CDR3 nucleotide sequence: TGTGCCAGCAGTTTATTCAGGGGGCGAAGCTGCACCTTC. It codes for CASSLFRGRSCTF.

This chain uses TRBV18 with TRBJ2-1; D is perhaps TRBD2 (5 bases). In germline, CDR1 is KGHSH, CDR2 LQKENI. CDR3 length: 13 amino acids. The V gene lost 5 bases and the J gene lost 6 bases, with 11 bases spanning the gap. The CDR3 DNA sequence: TGTGCCAGCTCAGCCGGACTGAGCAATGAGCAGTTCTTC. This encodes CASSAGLSNEQFF.

This chain links TRBV2 with TRBJ1-2; TRBD1 matches 8 bases. CDR1 is SNHLY and CDR2 is FYNNEI in the germline V gene. The CDR3 is 15 residues long. V gave up 4 bases and J gave up 3 bases; unmatched junction bases: 7. The CDR3: CASSALGQGHYGYTF. For the CDR3, the DNA is TGTGCCAGCAGTGCCCTAGGACAGGGCCACTATGGCTACACCTTC.

The CDR3 reads CASSPRWDTNTGELFF. CDR3 nucleotides: TGTGCCAGCTCACCACGCTGGGATACGAACACCGGGGAGCTGTTTTTT. The rearrangement links TRBV18 to TRBJ2-2; D uncertain. The germline gives CDR1 KGHSH, CDR2 LQKENI. This CDR3 is built from 16 residues. The germline V and J ends were trimmed by 1 base and 0 bases, with 9 bases remaining between them.

The chain has TRBV5-1 and TRBJ2-1, with 13 bases aligning to TRBD2. Germline V gives CDR1 SGHRS, CDR2 YFSETQ. This CDR3 has 15 residues. The V and J ends lost 3 bases and 9 bases, in that order; junction bases with no gene match: 6. The CDR3 is CASSSLAGGIVEQFF. As DNA, the CDR3 is TGCGCCAGCAGCTCACTAGCGGGAGGGATCGTTGAGCAGTTCTTC.

The V call is TRBV19, the J call TRBJ1-1; the match to TRBD1 covers 7 bases. Unmatched junction bases numbered 10, after V lost 7 bases and J lost 5 bases. The CDR3 has 14 amino acids. Germline CDR1 reads LNHDA; CDR2 reads SQIVND (reference sequence). The CDR3 DNA reads as TGTGCCAGTACTCTACGACAGGGTGGAACTGAAGCTTTCTTT. This sequence encodes CASTLRQGGTEAFF.

This clone has just a few counts. The gene calls are TRBV30 and TRBJ1-1; D gene unclear. The germline V and J ends were trimmed by 3 bases and 3 bases, with 5 bases remaining between them. Germline V gives CDR1 GTSNPN, CDR2 SVGIG (reference sequence). CDR3 length: 11 amino acids. The CDR3 sequence: CAWSRDTEAFF. CDR3 DNA: TGTGCCTGGAGCCGGGACACTGAAGCTTTCTTT. The entire variable domain, with the rest obtained from reference TRBV30 and TRBJ1-1, is as follows: SQTIHQWPATLVQPVGSPLSLECTVEGTSNPNLYWYRQAAGRGLQLLFYSVGIGQISSEVPQNLSASRPQDRQFILSSKKLLLSDSGFYLCAWSRDTEAFFGQGTRLTVV.

V and J are TRBV18 and TRBJ2-7; 13 bases are a match to TRBD2. With 6 bases clipped from V and 5 bases from J, the junction kept 7 bases outside the gene matches. Germline assignment: CDR1 KGHSH and CDR2 LQKENI. The length of the CDR3 is 15 residues. This CDR3 reads CASSPTSGRTHEQYF. The CDR3 region has the DNA TGTGCCAGCTCGCCGACTAGCGGGAGGACCCACGAGCAGTACTTC.

The J gene is TRBJ2-7, the V gene TRBV4-2, with a tentative D call TRBD1 (6 bases). Germline lookup yields CDR1 LGHNA and CDR2 YNFKEQ. Trimming cost V 0 bases and J 3 bases, with 15 bases left between them. This CDR3 contains 16 residues. CDR3 protein: CASSQEQGLAVYEQYF. CDR3 coding DNA: TGTGCCAGCAGCCAAGAGCAGGGGCTGGCGGTCTACGAGCAGTACTTC.

The chain is built from TRBV7-9 and TRBJ1-5; 8 bases are shared with TRBD1. Germline CDR1 is SEHNR and CDR2 is FQNEAQ (reference sequence). V shed 5 bases and J 4 bases; nucleotides not matched to a gene: 4. This CDR3 region has 14 residues. For the CDR3, the DNA is TGTGCCAGCAGCAGGACAGGGCGTAATCAGCCCCAGCATTTT. Its protein product is CASSRTGRNQPQHF.

The chain has TRBV9 and TRBJ2-7; a weak D match, TRBD2 (7 bases). The germline V gene has CDR1 SGDLS and CDR2 YYNGEE. V lost 3 bases to trimming and J lost 4 bases, with 20 bases between them. The CDR3 covers 16 residues. Written as DNA, the CDR3 is TGTGCCAGCAGCGCAGACCGGGGAGGGGGACTATACGAGCAGTACTTC. It encodes CASSADRGGGLYEQYF.

The chain is built from TRBV6-5 and TRBJ2-1; the match to TRBD2 covers 9 bases. Germline trimming cut 1 base from V and 6 bases from J; bases unmatched to any gene: 7. Per the germline V gene, CDR1 is MNHEY and CDR2 is SVGAGI. The CDR3 has 16 amino acids. The CDR3 DNA is TGTGCCAGCAGTTACTGGGCGGGAGGGGGTAGCAATGAGCAGTTCTTC. Protein product: CASSYWAGGGSNEQFF.

V gene TRBV5-1 combines with J gene TRBJ1-1; D is unresolved. Germline lookup yields CDR1 SGHRS and CDR2 YFSETQ. The CDR3 extends over 15 amino acids. Trimming removed 6 bases at V and 0 bases at J, with 15 bases between. CDR3 amino acids: CASKGVFDMNTEAFF. CDR3 DNA sequence: TGCGCCAGCAAGGGAGTTTTCGATATGAACACTGAAGCTTTCTTT.

The chain employs TRBV21-1 and TRBJ1-1; the tabulated D call, TRBD1, remains unverified against the DNA. TRBV21-1 is flagged as a pseudogene. The CDR3 covers 14 residues. The CDR3 spells CASPGSPVLREAFF. In DNA form, the CDR3 reads TGTGCCAGCCCAGGTTCCCCTGTCTTACGGGAAGCTTTCTTT.

The chain employs TRBV27 and TRBJ1-5, with D perhaps matching TRBD1 (6 bases). Trimming took 5 bases from V and 3 from J, leaving 14 bases between them. The CDR3 is 15 residues long. Germline V gene sequence: CDR1 MNHEY, CDR2 SMNVEV (reference sequence). CDR3 sequence reads: CASSPARTANQPQHF. For the CDR3, the DNA is TGTGCCAGCAGTCCGGCCCGGACAGCCAATCAGCCCCAGCATTTT.

This clone has only a few counts. V gene TRBV18 combines with J gene TRBJ1-1, with a tentative D call TRBD1 (5 bases). The length of the CDR3 is 12 residues. The V end lost 2 bases, the J end lost 8 bases, and 9 bases lay between the germline ends. From germline, CDR1 is KGHSH and CDR2 LQKENI. CDR3 region: CASSPTRGEAFF. CDR3 DNA sequence: TGTGCCAGCTCACCAACACGGGGCGAAGCTTTCTTT.